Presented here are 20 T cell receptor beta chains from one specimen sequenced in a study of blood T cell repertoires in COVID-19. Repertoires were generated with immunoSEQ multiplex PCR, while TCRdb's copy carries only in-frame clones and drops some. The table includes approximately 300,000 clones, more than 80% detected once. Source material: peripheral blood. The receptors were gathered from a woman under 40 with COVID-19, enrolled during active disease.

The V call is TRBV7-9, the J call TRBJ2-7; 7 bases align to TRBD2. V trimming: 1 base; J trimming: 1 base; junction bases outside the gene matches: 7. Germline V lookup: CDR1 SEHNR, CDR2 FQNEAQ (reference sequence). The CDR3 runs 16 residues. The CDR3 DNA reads TGTGCCAGCAGCTTAGGGCTGCTAGCGGTGTCCTACGAGCAGTACTTC. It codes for CASSLGLLAVSYEQYF.

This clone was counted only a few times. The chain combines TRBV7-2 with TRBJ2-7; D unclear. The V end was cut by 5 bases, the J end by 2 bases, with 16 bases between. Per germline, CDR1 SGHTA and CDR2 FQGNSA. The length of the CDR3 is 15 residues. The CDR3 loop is CASSPVIGSTYEQYF. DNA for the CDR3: TGTGCCAGCAGCCCCGTTATCGGGTCTACCTACGAGCAGTACTTC. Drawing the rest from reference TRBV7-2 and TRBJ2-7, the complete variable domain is GAGVSQSPSNKVTEKGKDVELRCDPISGHTALYWYRQSLGQGLEFLIYFQGNSAPDKSGLPSDRFSAERTGGSVSTLTIQRTQQEDSAVYLCASSPVIGSTYEQYFGPGTRLTVT.

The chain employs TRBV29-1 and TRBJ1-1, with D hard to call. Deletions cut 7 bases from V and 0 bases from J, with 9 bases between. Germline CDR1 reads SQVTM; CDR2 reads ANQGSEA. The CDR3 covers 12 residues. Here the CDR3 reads CSGSVLNTEAFF. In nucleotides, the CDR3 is TGCAGCGGGAGCGTCCTGAACACTGAAGCTTTCTTT.

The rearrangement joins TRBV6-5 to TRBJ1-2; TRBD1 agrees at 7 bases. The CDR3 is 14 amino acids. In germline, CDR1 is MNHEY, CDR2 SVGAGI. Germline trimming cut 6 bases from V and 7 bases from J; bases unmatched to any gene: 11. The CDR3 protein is CASRLDRAVGGYTF. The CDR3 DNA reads TGTGCCAGCAGACTCGACAGGGCGGTGGGTGGCTACACCTTC.

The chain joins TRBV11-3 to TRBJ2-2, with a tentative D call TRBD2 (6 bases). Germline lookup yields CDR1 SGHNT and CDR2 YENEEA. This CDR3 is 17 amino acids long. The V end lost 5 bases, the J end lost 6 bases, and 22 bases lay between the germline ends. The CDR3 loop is CASSLRAGRDLSGELFF. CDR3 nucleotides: TGTGCCAGCAGCCTACGGGCGGGACGGGATCTATCCGGGGAGCTGTTTTTT.

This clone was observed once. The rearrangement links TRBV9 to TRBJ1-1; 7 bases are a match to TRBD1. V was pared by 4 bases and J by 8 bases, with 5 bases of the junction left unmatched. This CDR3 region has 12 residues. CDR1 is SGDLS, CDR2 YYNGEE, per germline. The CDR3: CASSSRDREAFF. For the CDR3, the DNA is TGTGCCAGCAGCTCACGGGACAGAGAAGCTTTCTTT.

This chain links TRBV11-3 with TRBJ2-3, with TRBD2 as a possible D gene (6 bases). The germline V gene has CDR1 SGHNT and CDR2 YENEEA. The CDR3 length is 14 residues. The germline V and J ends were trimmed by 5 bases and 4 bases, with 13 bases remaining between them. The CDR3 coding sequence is TGTGCCAGCAGCAAAAGGGACTCCTCAGATACGCAGTATTTT. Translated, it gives CASSKRDSSDTQYF.

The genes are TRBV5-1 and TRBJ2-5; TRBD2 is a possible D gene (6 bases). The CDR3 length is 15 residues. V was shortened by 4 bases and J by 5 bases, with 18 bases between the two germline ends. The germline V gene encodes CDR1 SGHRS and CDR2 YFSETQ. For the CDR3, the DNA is TGCGCCAGCAGCGCCCGGGACGGTCGGGGGGAGACCCAGTACTTC. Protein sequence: CASSARDGRGETQYF.

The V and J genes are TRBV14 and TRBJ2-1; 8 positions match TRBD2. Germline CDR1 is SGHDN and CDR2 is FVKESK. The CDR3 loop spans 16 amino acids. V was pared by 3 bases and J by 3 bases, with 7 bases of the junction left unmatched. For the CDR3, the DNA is TGTGCCAGCAGCCACGCGGGGGGACCATACTACAATGAGCAGTTCTTC. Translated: CASSHAGGPYYNEQFF.

CDR3 nucleotides: TGTGCCAGCAGCGCGTTTAGCGGAGCGAGCACAGATACGCAGTATTTT. The encoded protein is CASSAFSGASTDTQYF. The gene calls are TRBV7-3 and TRBJ2-3; tentative D call: TRBD2 (6 bases). V was cut by 5 bases and J by 0 bases, with 15 bases left in between. Germline V gives CDR1 SGHTA, CDR2 FQGTGA. The CDR3 loop spans 16 amino acids.

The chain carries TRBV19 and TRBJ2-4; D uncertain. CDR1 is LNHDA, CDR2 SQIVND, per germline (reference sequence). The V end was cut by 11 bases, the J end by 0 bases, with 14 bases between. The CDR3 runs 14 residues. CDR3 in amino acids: CASLVAIAKNIQYF. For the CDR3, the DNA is TGTGCCTCCCTCGTTGCGATAGCCAAAAACATTCAGTACTTC.

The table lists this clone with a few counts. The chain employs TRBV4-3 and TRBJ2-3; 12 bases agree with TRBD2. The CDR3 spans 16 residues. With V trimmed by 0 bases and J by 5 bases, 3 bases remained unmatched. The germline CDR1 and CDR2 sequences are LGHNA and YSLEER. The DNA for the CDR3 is TGCGCCAGCAGCCAAGAGCTAGCGGGAGGGGTAGATACGCAGTATTTT. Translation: CASSQELAGGVDTQYF.

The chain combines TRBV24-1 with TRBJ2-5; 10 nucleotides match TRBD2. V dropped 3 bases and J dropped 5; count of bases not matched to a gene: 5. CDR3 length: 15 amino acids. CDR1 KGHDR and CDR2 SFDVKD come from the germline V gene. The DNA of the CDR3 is TGTGCCACCAGTGATCCCGGGACTAGCGTTGAGACCCAGTACTTC. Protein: CATSDPGTSVETQYF.

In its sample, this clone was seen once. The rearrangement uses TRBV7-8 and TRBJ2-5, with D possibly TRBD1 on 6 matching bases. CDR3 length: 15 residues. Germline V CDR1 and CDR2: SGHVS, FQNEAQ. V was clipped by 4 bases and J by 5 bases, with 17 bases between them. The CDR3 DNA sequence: TGTGCCAGCAGCTCAAGTGGTACAGGGCCCGAGACCCAGTACTTC. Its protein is CASSSSGTGPETQYF.

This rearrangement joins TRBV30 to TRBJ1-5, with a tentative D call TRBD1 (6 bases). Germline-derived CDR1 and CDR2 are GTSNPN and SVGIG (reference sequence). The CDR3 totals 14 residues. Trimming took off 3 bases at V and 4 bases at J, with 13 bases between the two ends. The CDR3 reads CAWSGTQTNQPQHF. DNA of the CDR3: TGTGCCTGGAGCGGGACACAGACTAATCAGCCCCAGCATTTT.

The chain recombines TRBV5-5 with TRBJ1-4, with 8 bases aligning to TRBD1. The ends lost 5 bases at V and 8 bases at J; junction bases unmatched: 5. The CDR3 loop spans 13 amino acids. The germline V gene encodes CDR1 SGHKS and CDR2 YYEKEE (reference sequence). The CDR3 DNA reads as TGTGCCAGCAGACGACAGGGGATCGAAAAACTGTTTTTT. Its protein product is CASRRQGIEKLFF.

CDR3 nucleotides: TGCAGCGTTTTGGCAGGGGCAAGCAATCAGCCCCAGCATTTT. Protein product: CSVLAGASNQPQHF. This chain uses TRBV29-1 with TRBJ1-5; weak D call: TRBD1 (6 bases). Germline lookup yields CDR1 SQVTM and CDR2 ANQGSEA. CDR3 length equals 14 residues. Trimming shortened V by 5 bases and J by 1 base, and 12 bases separated the two germline ends.

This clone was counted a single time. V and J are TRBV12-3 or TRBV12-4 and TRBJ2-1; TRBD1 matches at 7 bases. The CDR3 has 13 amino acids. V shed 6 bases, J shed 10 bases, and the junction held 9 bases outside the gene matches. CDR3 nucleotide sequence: TGTGCCAGCAGCTTACTTACAGGGGCCGAGCAGTTCTTC. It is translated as CASSLLTGAEQFF.

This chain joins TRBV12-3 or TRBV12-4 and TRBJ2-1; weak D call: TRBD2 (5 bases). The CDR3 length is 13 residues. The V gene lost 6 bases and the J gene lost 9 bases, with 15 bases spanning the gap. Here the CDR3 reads CASSYPGRAEQFF. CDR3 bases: TGTGCCAGCAGCTACCCCGGGCGGGCTGAGCAGTTCTTC.

Written as DNA, the CDR3 is TGCGCCAGCAGCTTGTCCGCGACTAGCGGGAGGGCAGATACGCAGTATTTT. Its translation is CASSLSATSGRADTQYF. The rearrangement joins TRBV5-1 to TRBJ2-3, with TRBD2 matching 14 bases. V lost 1 base, J lost 4 bases, and 5 bases stayed unmatched. From germline, CDR1 is SGHRS and CDR2 YFSETQ. This CDR3 has 17 residues.